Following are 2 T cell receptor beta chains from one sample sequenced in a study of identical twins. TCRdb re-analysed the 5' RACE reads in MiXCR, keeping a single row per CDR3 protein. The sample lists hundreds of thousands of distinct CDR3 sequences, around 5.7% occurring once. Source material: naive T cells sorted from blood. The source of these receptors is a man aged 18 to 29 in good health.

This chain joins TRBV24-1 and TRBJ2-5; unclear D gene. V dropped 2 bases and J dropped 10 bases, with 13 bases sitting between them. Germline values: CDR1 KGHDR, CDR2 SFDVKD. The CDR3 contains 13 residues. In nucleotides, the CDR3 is TGTGCCACCAGTGATTCGAACGCCCGGAGCCAGTACTTC. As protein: CATSDSNARSQYF.

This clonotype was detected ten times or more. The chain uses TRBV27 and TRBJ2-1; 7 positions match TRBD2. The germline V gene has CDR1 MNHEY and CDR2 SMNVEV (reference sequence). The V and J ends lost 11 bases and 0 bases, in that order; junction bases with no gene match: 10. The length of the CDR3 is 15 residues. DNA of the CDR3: TGTGCCGCCAAGAAGCGGGGAAGCTCCTACAATGAGCAGTTCTTC. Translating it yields CAAKKRGSSYNEQFF.